This TCR beta chain was sequenced for a study of blood T cell repertoires in COVID-19. The wider study: From the United States, Italy and Spain came samples of acute and convalescent COVID-19. The analysed material was cDNA or gDNA that came from T cells, B-cell-depleted T cells, or PBMCs.

Germline CDR1 and CDR2: LGHNT and FRNRAP. The CDR3 is 18 amino acids. V trimming: 0 bases; J trimming: 5 bases; junction bases outside the gene matches: 12. TCRdb's table, derived via immunoSEQ multiplex PCR, lists solely in-frame clones and lacks some. The table includes about 500,000 clones, approximately 88% detected once. The chain has TRBV12-5 and TRBJ1-5, with 8 bases aligning to TRBD1. The sample consisted of peripheral blood. This receptor was obtained from a woman aged 45-59 years with COVID-19, enrolled during active disease. The CDR3 DNA follows: TGTGCTAGTGGTTTGGTAGGGACAGGCTCGATTTTGTATCAGCCCCAGCATTTT. It codes for CASGLVGTGSILYQPQHF.